A single sample gave rise to the 18 T cell receptor beta chains below, sequenced in a study of cytomegalovirus exposure and HLA in healthy donors. 13 Jbeta primers and 60 Vbeta primers were used for the PCR. Produced via immunoSEQ multiplex PCR; TCRdb's table is partial and in-frame only. Of 70,000 or so clones in the sample, 75% to 80% were seen once. The sample taken for sequencing was PBMCs. The receptors come from a man aged 18 to 29 in good health and CMV-seropositive.

V and J are TRBV5-1 and TRBJ1-2; TRBD1 matches at 8 bases. This CDR3 is 14 amino acids long. The trim removed 4 bases at V and 2 bases at J, leaving 4 bases unmatched. CDR1 SGHRS and CDR2 YFSETQ come from the germline V gene. CDR3 sequence reads: CASSRQGTNYGYTF. CDR3 DNA sequence: TGCGCCAGCAGCCGACAGGGGACCAACTATGGCTACACCTTC.

V and J are TRBV30 and TRBJ1-1; D is perhaps TRBD1 (5 bases). Germline loops: CDR1 GTSNPN, CDR2 SVGIG (reference sequence). Trimming shortened V by 0 bases and J by 7 bases, and 12 bases separated the two germline ends. The CDR3 consists of 13 residues. This chain's CDR3 is CAWSVTAQGEAFF. CDR3 DNA: TGTGCCTGGAGTGTAACGGCCCAGGGTGAAGCTTTCTTT. The variable domain in full, completed from reference TRBV30 and TRBJ1-1, reads SQTIHQWPATLVQPVGSPLSLECTVEGTSNPNLYWYRQAAGRGLQLLFYSVGIGQISSEVPQNLSASRPQDRQFILSSKKLLLSDSGFYLCAWSVTAQGEAFFGQGTRLTVV.

The V and J genes are TRBV30 and TRBJ1-6; TRBD1 matches 8 bases. Germline V lookup: CDR1 GTSNPN, CDR2 SVGIG (reference sequence). This CDR3 spans 16 amino acids. V shed 0 bases and J 2 bases; nucleotides not matched to a gene: 3. Here the CDR3 reads CAWSVQGVPYNSPLHF. The CDR3 DNA follows: TGTGCCTGGAGTGTACAGGGGGTTCCCTATAATTCACCCCTCCACTTT.

With regard to this clone: This same CDR3 is encoded by further DNA sequences in the sample. V usage is TRBV5-1 and J usage is TRBJ2-3; possibly TRBD2 for D (6 bases). V lost 2 bases and J 0 bases, leaving 7 bases between the germline ends. The V gene's germline CDR1 is SGHRS and CDR2 YFSETQ. This CDR3 contains 14 residues. CDR3 DNA: TGCGCCAGCAGCTTAGGGACTAGCACAGATACGCAGTATTTT. Translating gives CASSLGTSTDTQYF. Full variable domain (outside the CDR3, taken from reference TRBV5-1 and TRBJ2-3): KAGVTQTPRYLIKTRGQQVTLSCSPISGHRSVSWYQQTPGQGLQFLFEYFSETQRNKGNFPGRFSGRQFSNSRSEMNVSTLELGDSALYLCASSLGTSTDTQYFGPGTRLTVL.

This chain joins TRBV29-1 and TRBJ2-5; 10 bases match TRBD1. Germline loops: CDR1 SQVTM, CDR2 ANQGSEA. CDR3 length: 13 amino acids. CDR3 bases: TGCAGTGGGACAGGGGCAGAATCGGAGACCCAGTACTTC. This translates into CSGTGAESETQYF.

The CDR3 region is CSAGSGNTIYF. CDR3 coding DNA: TGCAGCGCGGGGTCTGGAAACACCATATATTTT. The chain has TRBV29-1 and TRBJ1-3; D unresolved. The V gene's germline CDR1 is SQVTM and CDR2 ANQGSEA. The CDR3 sequence is 11 residues long. Trimming removed 7 bases at V and 1 base at J, with 5 bases between.

The J gene is TRBJ2-5, the V gene TRBV5-4; D unclear. Germline V gives CDR1 SGHNT, CDR2 YYREEE (reference sequence). The CDR3 covers 16 residues. Trimming shortened V by 1 base and J by 2 bases, and 15 bases separated the two germline ends. CDR3 sequence: CASSLNPTATQETQYF. CDR3 in DNA: TGTGCCAGCAGCTTGAATCCGACTGCAACTCAAGAGACCCAGTACTTC.

The V and J genes are TRBV29-1 and TRBJ2-4; 7 nucleotides match TRBD2. Trimming took 4 bases from V and 5 from J; bases not matched to a gene: 5. This CDR3 has 13 amino acids. Germline CDR1 SQVTM, CDR2 ANQGSEA. The chain's CDR3 is CSVVRLAENIQYF. The CDR3 DNA follows: TGCAGCGTTGTACGGCTAGCGGAAAACATTCAGTACTTC.

In this sample, this clone turned up a few times. V usage is TRBV6-5 and J usage is TRBJ1-4; tentative D call: TRBD1 (6 bases). The CDR3 totals 14 residues. Germline V gene lookup returns CDR1 MNHEY and CDR2 SVGAGI. V was clipped by 2 bases and J by 4 bases, with 8 bases between them. CDR3 sequence (DNA): TGTGCCAGCAGTTACAGGACAGATAATGAAAAACTGTTTTTT. Translated: CASSYRTDNEKLFF.

The V call is TRBV7-6, the J call TRBJ2-1, with TRBD1 matching over 7 bases. With 4 bases clipped from V and 6 bases from J, the junction kept 12 bases outside the gene matches. Germline loops: CDR1 SGHVS, CDR2 FNYEAQ. The CDR3 spans 16 residues. CDR3 nucleotides: TGTGCCAGCAGCTCTGCCTACGGGACAGAAATCAATGAGCAGTTCTTC. Translating gives CASSSAYGTEINEQFF.

The gene calls are TRBV6-5 and TRBJ1-3; D unresolved. V gave up 0 bases and J gave up 4 bases, with 7 bases separating them. Germline CDR1 MNHEY, CDR2 SVGAGI. The CDR3 totals 14 residues. CDR3 region: CASSYSLSGNTIYF. DNA for the CDR3: TGTGCCAGCAGTTACTCCCTATCCGGAAACACCATATATTTT.

The chain combines TRBV30 with TRBJ1-6; a weak D match, TRBD1 (5 bases). Germline assignment: CDR1 GTSNPN and CDR2 SVGIG (reference sequence). V dropped 2 bases and J dropped 7 bases, with 15 bases sitting between them. The CDR3 totals 15 residues. The CDR3, as DNA: TGTGCCTGGAGTCGAGGACAATTGTTGAATTCACCCCTCCACTTT. Its protein is CAWSRGQLLNSPLHF.

The CDR3 DNA reads as TGTGCCAGCAGCTTAGTTCTTAGCCCCAGCGGGATGGGCAATCAGCCCCAGCATTTT. It translates to CASSLVLSPSGMGNQPQHF. The chain uses TRBV7-9 and TRBJ1-5; D remains ambiguous. CDR3 length equals 19 residues. The V gene's germline CDR1 is SEHNR and CDR2 FQNEAQ (reference sequence). The V gene lost 1 base and the J gene lost 2 bases, with 21 bases spanning the gap.

This chain connects TRBV5-8 to TRBJ1-2, with D possibly matching TRBD1 (6 bases). The V and J ends lost 3 bases and 8 bases respectively, with 23 bases between them. The CDR3 sequence is 16 residues long. CDR1 and CDR2 from the germline V gene are SGHTS and YDEGEE. CDR3: CASSWVGATDGGGYTF. The CDR3, as DNA: TGTGCCAGCAGCTGGGTGGGGGCCACGGATGGTGGCGGCTACACCTTC.

CDR3 in DNA: TGTGCCAGCAGCTCTACAGGAGTAGCTAACTATGGCTACACCTTC. This translates into CASSSTGVANYGYTF. The chain is built from TRBV5-6 and TRBJ1-2; the D gene is possibly TRBD1 (5 bases). The CDR3 is 15 residues long. The germline V and J ends were trimmed by 3 bases and 0 bases, with 12 bases remaining between them. Germline assignment: CDR1 SGHDT and CDR2 YYEEEE.

CDR3 region: CASSLVGSSGGYNEQFF. In nucleotides, the CDR3 is TGTGCCAGCAGCTTAGTAGGAAGTAGCGGGGGATACAATGAGCAGTTCTTC. This rearrangement joins TRBV7-9 to TRBJ2-1, with TRBD2 matching 9 bases. The length of the CDR3 is 17 residues. CDR1 is SEHNR, CDR2 FQNEAQ, per germline (reference sequence). V lost 1 base and J lost 4; bases outside the gene matches: 8.

The gene calls are TRBV4-1 and TRBJ2-4; D may be TRBD1 (5 bases). The germline gives CDR1 MGHRA, CDR2 YSYEKL. The CDR3 is made up of 17 amino acids. V was pared by 0 bases and J by 4 bases, with 16 bases between. CDR3 residues: CASSQEGQGPAKNIQYF. CDR3 in DNA: TGCGCCAGCAGCCAAGAAGGGCAGGGCCCAGCAAAAAACATTCAGTACTTC.

The genes are TRBV6-5 and TRBJ1-5; weak D call: TRBD1 (5 bases). The V and J ends lost 5 bases and 1 base respectively, with 6 bases between them. The CDR3 has 13 amino acids. The germline CDR1 and CDR2 sequences are MNHEY and SVGAGI. This CDR3 reads CASSRGSNQPQHF. DNA for the CDR3: TGTGCCAGCAGTCGGGGGAGCAATCAGCCCCAGCATTTT.